This TCR beta chain was identified during a study of spatial heterogeneity in lung cancer. Turning to the study itself: Counts of TCR transcripts in tumor regions correlated strongly with a T cell module score (derived from matched bulk RNA-seq).

Regarding the study as a whole: Counts that tracked tumor mutation counts were those of expanded intratumoral alpha and beta TCRs.

TCR cDNA molecules each carried a unique molecular identifier. A single record per CDR3 protein comes from TCRdb applying MiXCR to the 5' RACE reads. The data contain approximately 3,000 distinct CDR3 sequences, approximately 15% of them seen just once; the ten biggest clones take up 6% to 7.5%. Remarks on this clonotype: Its specificity is not known.

This CDR3 has 15 amino acids. V was shortened by 1 base and J by 0 bases, with 10 bases between the two germline ends. Germline V gene sequence: CDR1 SGHAT, CDR2 FQNNGV. Time point: sample taken at primary tumor resection. The donors, around 71 patients with untreated early-stage non-small cell lung cancer, provided the samples. Whole RNA, which was extracted from tumor, nontumor lung tissue or frozen PBMC, was sequenced without any cell sorting. This chain joins TRBV11-2 and TRBJ2-7; unclear D gene. Material: lung tumor tissue, obtained at surgery. This clonotype was obtained from a male donor with early-stage non-small cell lung cancer. This CDR3 is CASSLGYLSSYEQYF. The CDR3 coding sequence is TGTGCCAGCAGCTTAGGATACCTCAGCTCCTACGAGCAGTACTTC.